This T cell receptor beta chain was retrieved from a study of T cell repertoires in cytomegalovirus infection. On the study more broadly: From public TCR beta signatures came an indication of both CMV infection and matching HLA type.

TCRdb reprocessed the reads via MiXCR and lists one record per CDR3 protein. The table records 150,000 to 200,000 distinct CDR3 sequences, about 21% of them present only once. V was shortened by 1 base and J by 2 bases, with 8 bases between the two germline ends. Germline loops: CDR1 SGHAT, CDR2 FQNNGV. The CDR3 runs to 14 residues. Notes on the study in general: Dominating the ex vivo response were TCR beta clonotypes that were CMV-specific and HLA-C-restricted.

This clonotype was counted ten times or more. What it binds is not known. The gene calls are TRBV11-2 and TRBJ2-5; D ambiguous. The TCR comes from a human donor in good health (CMV status not recorded). Some clones in this sample may be carry-over from other donors' samples. The sequencing sample was made of PBMCs. The CDR3 nucleotides are TGTGCCAGCAGCTTAGTAACGGGTCAAGAGACCCAGTACTTC. It yields the protein CASSLVTGQETQYF.